This T cell receptor beta chain was sequenced during a study of siplizumab effects on memory and regulatory T cells. Notes on the study in general: Tregs proliferating in siplizumab cultures lacked confirmation of their suppressive function.

Germline V gives CDR1 KGHSH, CDR2 LQKENI. The CDR3 has 15 residues. V dropped 6 bases and J dropped 2; count of bases not matched to a gene: 7. Clones were sequenced by immunoSEQ multiplex PCR, and TCRdb holds only the in-frame ones, with some missing. The sample has about 63,000 clones; roughly 83% are singletons. On this clone: Its antigen is still unknown.

This chain uses TRBV18 with TRBJ2-5; 9 nucleotides line up with TRBD1. The sequenced material came from memory CD4+ T cells sorted from blood. The receptor's source is a human donor in good health. The DNA of the CDR3 is TGTGCCAGCTCTCGGACAGGGGAACCACAAGAGACCCAGTACTTC. This encodes CASSRTGEPQETQYF.